Following are 31 T cell receptor beta chains from one sample sequenced in a study of T cells in Graves' hyperthyroidism and ophthalmopathy. Amplified regions were TCR beta CDR3 sequences from RNA transcripts. A set of HTBI primers served as the primers for a first-round RT-PCR of the TCR CDR3. TCRdb ran MiXCR on the multiplex PCR reads and lists one entry per CDR3 protein. The sample lists about 480,000 distinct CDR3 sequences, 22% occurring once. The sequencing input was blood. These receptors originate from a woman aged 70-85 years with Graves' ophthalmopathy.

The gene calls are TRBV12-3 or TRBV12-4 and TRBJ2-1; TRBD2 matches 15 bases. Unmatched junction bases numbered 12, after V lost 3 bases and J lost 9 bases. The CDR3 consists of 18 residues. The CDR3 is CASSFLSRGLAGGIEQFF. CDR3 nucleotide sequence: TGTGCCAGCAGTTTTTTATCTAGGGGACTAGCGGGAGGCATTGAGCAGTTCTTC.

In nucleotides, the CDR3 is TGTGCCAGCAGCATCTTGGGTGGGGCCGCCGGCTATGGCTACACCTTC. Amino acids: CASSILGGAAGYGYTF. The chain has TRBV7-9 and TRBJ1-2, with a possible D match to TRBD1 (5 bases). Deletions cut 5 bases from V and 4 bases from J, with 20 bases between. Germline CDR1 is SEHNR and CDR2 is FQNEAQ (reference sequence). CDR3 size: 16 residues.

This clonotype was found many times. The chain combines TRBV7-9 with TRBJ2-7; the match to TRBD2 covers 7 bases. The CDR3 loop spans 14 amino acids. The germline gives CDR1 SEHNR, CDR2 FQNEAQ (reference sequence). Losses at the gene ends were 0 bases for V and 3 bases for J; bases not matched to a gene: 2. The CDR3 protein is CASSLAGGSYEQYF. The CDR3 DNA reads as TGTGCCAGCAGCTTAGCGGGCGGGAGCTACGAGCAGTACTTC.

This clonotype was found a few times. This sequence joins TRBV11-2 and TRBJ2-7, with D possibly being TRBD1 (8 bases). Trimming left V 5 bases short and J 4 bases short, with 18 bases between. The germline CDR1 and CDR2 sequences are SGHAT and FQNNGV. CDR3 length: 15 residues. The CDR3 loop reads CASSTTTGGGYEQYF. CDR3 coding DNA: TGTGCCAGCAGCACCACAACAGGGGGAGGGTACGAGCAGTACTTC.

V gene TRBV20-1 combines with J gene TRBJ2-1; D possibly uses TRBD1 or TRBD2 (7 bases each). Germline lookup yields CDR1 DFQATT and CDR2 SNEGSKA (reference sequence). The CDR3 is made up of 14 amino acids. V was trimmed by 6 bases and J by 7 bases, leaving 19 bases between them. The CDR3 reads CSAEQGGGRNEQFF. CDR3 bases: TGCAGTGCGGAACAGGGAGGGGGCAGGAATGAGCAGTTCTTC.

The rearrangement uses TRBV5-1 and TRBJ2-1; no reliable D call. The CDR3 spans 15 residues. The V end was cut by 0 bases, the J end by 1 base, with 8 bases between. Germline V CDR1 and CDR2: SGHRS, YFSETQ. DNA for the CDR3: TGCGCCAGCAGCTTGGTCGTAAATTCCTACAATGAGCAGTTCTTC. Translated, it gives CASSLVVNSYNEQFF.

This clonotype was observed many times. The rearrangement joins TRBV27 to TRBJ1-2, with 8 bases fitting TRBD1. With 8 bases clipped from V and 4 bases from J, the junction kept 18 bases outside the gene matches. This CDR3 comprises 17 residues. Per the germline V gene, CDR1 is MNHEY and CDR2 is SMNVEV (reference sequence). In DNA form, the CDR3 reads TGTGCCAGCTCGAAAGCAGGGGGGACAGGAATGGGCTATGGCTACACCTTC. It encodes CASSKAGGTGMGYGYTF.

This clonotype appeared a few times. The chain has TRBV12-3 or TRBV12-4 and TRBJ2-1, with D possibly matching TRBD2 (5 bases). The CDR3 runs to 16 residues. Trimming cost V 7 bases and J 0 bases, with 16 bases left between them. Written as DNA, the CDR3 is TGTGCCAGCAATCCTATTAAAGGGAGCTCCTACAATGAGCAGTTCTTC. Translating gives CASNPIKGSSYNEQFF.

This clonotype was seen a handful of times. The chain joins TRBV5-1 to TRBJ2-2; the D is unclear. This CDR3 spans 14 amino acids. From germline, CDR1 is SGHRS and CDR2 YFSETQ. Deletions cut 1 base from V and 6 bases from J, with 10 bases between. In DNA, the CDR3 is TGCGCCAGCAGCTTGAGTATCCTATCCGGGGAGCTGTTTTTT. Translation: CASSLSILSGELFF.

This clonotype was detected a few times. This chain links TRBV25-1 with TRBJ2-2, with 13 bases matching TRBD2. Unmatched junction bases numbered 12, after V lost 6 bases and J lost 5 bases. The germline V gene has CDR1 MGHDK and CDR2 SYGVNS. The CDR3 length is 18 residues. The CDR3 protein is CASSGIPGLAGNTGELFF. The CDR3 DNA reads TGTGCCAGCAGCGGGATCCCGGGACTAGCGGGAAATACCGGGGAGCTGTTTTTT.

This clonotype was observed at least ten times. The chain joins TRBV12-3 or TRBV12-4 to TRBJ2-2, with TRBD1 identical over 7 bases. With V trimmed by 6 bases and J by 0 bases, 1 base remained unmatched. The CDR3 is 14 residues long. Written as DNA, the CDR3 is TGTGCCAGCAGCCAGGGGGCGAACACCGGGGAGCTGTTTTTT. It codes for CASSQGANTGELFF.

The CDR3 is CASSAGTSLYQETQYF. Written as DNA, the CDR3 is TGTGCCAGTAGTGCCGGGACTTCACTTTACCAAGAGACCCAGTACTTC. This chain joins TRBV19 and TRBJ2-5, with TRBD2 as a possible D gene (6 bases). V lost 5 bases and J lost 0, with 16 bases in between. Germline V gene data show CDR1 as LNHDA and CDR2 as SQIVND (reference sequence). CDR3 length equals 16 residues.

The chain combines TRBV6-1 with TRBJ1-5, with D perhaps TRBD1 (6 bases). CDR1 MNHNS and CDR2 SASEGT come from the germline V gene. The CDR3 covers 13 residues. V gave up 6 bases and J gave up 2 bases, with 8 bases separating them. The CDR3 loop reads CASRRQGNQPQHF. Here the CDR3 DNA reads TGTGCCAGCAGAAGACAGGGCAATCAGCCCCAGCATTTT.

The chain has TRBV18 and TRBJ2-3; 9 nucleotides line up with TRBD2. The CDR3 has 18 residues. Per the germline V gene, CDR1 is KGHSH and CDR2 is LQKENI. V was pared by 3 bases and J by 4 bases, with 14 bases of the junction left unmatched. The CDR3 here is CASSPSSVAGGSPDTQYF. CDR3 nucleotide sequence: TGTGCCAGCTCACCGTCCTCCGTGGCGGGAGGGAGTCCAGATACGCAGTATTTT.

The V and J genes are TRBV20-1 and TRBJ2-1; 11 bases agree with TRBD2. This CDR3 is 17 amino acids long. V trimming: 5 bases; J trimming: 4 bases; junction bases outside the gene matches: 13. Germline-derived CDR1 and CDR2 are DFQATT and SNEGSKA (reference sequence). CDR3 DNA sequence: TGCAGTGCTCCCCCCATCTCCGGGACTAGCGGATACAATGAGCAGTTCTTC. Its protein product is CSAPPISGTSGYNEQFF.

The chain is built from TRBV5-6 and TRBJ1-2; D perhaps matches TRBD1 (5 bases). Germline CDR1 is SGHDT and CDR2 is YYEEEE. The length of the CDR3 is 13 residues. V was clipped by 4 bases and J by 2 bases, with 9 bases between them. CDR3 protein: CASSPRVNYGYTF. CDR3 DNA: TGTGCCAGCAGCCCCAGGGTCAACTATGGCTACACCTTC.

The CDR3 region has the DNA TGCGCCAGCAGCTTCGGAGGGGGGAGCTTTGCAACTAATGAAAAACTGTTTTTT. Translating gives CASSFGGGSFATNEKLFF. This chain joins TRBV5-1 and TRBJ1-4; a possible D gene is TRBD1 (6 bases). Trimming left V 2 bases short and J 0 bases short, with 17 bases between. The germline V gene encodes CDR1 SGHRS and CDR2 YFSETQ. The CDR3 has 18 amino acids.

The rearrangement uses TRBV6-2 or TRBV6-3 and TRBJ2-7; D gene ambiguous. Between the trimmed V and J ends, which lost 6 bases and 4 bases, there was a span of 10 bases. The CDR3 covers 12 residues. Germline CDR1 MNHEY, CDR2 SVGEGT. This CDR3 reads CASSQHGYEQYF. CDR3 nucleotides: TGTGCCAGCAGCCAACACGGATACGAGCAGTACTTC.

This chain uses TRBV6-2 or TRBV6-3 with TRBJ2-7; the match to TRBD2 covers 13 bases. The CDR3 extends over 14 amino acids. Unmatched junction bases numbered 5, after V lost 5 bases and J lost 7 bases. CDR1 MNHEY and CDR2 SVGEGT come from the germline V gene. The CDR3 spells CASSGTSGIGEQYF. The CDR3 nucleotides read TGTGCCAGCAGTGGGACTAGCGGGATTGGGGAGCAGTACTTC.

This sequence joins TRBV7-2 and TRBJ2-5; 7 positions match TRBD1. Germline values: CDR1 SGHTA, CDR2 FQGNSA. CDR3 size: 15 residues. V was pared by 4 bases and J by 4 bases, with 9 bases of the junction left unmatched. The CDR3: CASSSLTGFSETQYF. CDR3 bases: TGTGCCAGCAGCTCCTTGACAGGGTTCTCAGAGACCCAGTACTTC.

This clonotype came up a few times. The V gene is TRBV6-1, the J gene TRBJ2-1; 7 bases match TRBD2. Germline values: CDR1 MNHNS, CDR2 SASEGT. This CDR3 region has 14 residues. After removal of 7 bases from V and 0 bases from J, the junction contained 3 bases not matched to a gene. In nucleotides, the CDR3 is TGTGCCAGCACCGGGAGGAGCTCCTACAATGAGCAGTTCTTC. It yields the protein CASTGRSSYNEQFF.

The CDR3 region has the DNA TGTGCCAGCAGTTTTCTCCGGGGAAGGGTTGGAAACACCATATATTTT. Protein: CASSFLRGRVGNTIYF. The rearrangement links TRBV12-3 or TRBV12-4 to TRBJ1-3; D unresolved. V lost 3 bases and J 3 bases, leaving 15 bases between the germline ends. The CDR3 sequence is 16 residues long.

V is TRBV7-2 and J is TRBJ1-2; possible D gene TRBD1, 6 bases. CDR3 size: 15 residues. Germline V gene data show CDR1 as SGHTA and CDR2 as FQGNSA. V shed 6 bases and J shed 7 bases, with 21 bases lying between them. Here the CDR3 reads CASSNSGVGLFGYTF. For the CDR3, the DNA is TGTGCCAGCAGTAACTCAGGGGTTGGACTTTTTGGCTACACCTTC. Variable domain in full (rest from reference TRBV7-2 and TRBJ1-2): GAGVSQSPSNKVTEKGKDVELRCDPISGHTALYWYRQSLGQGLEFLIYFQGNSAPDKSGLPSDRFSAERTGGSVSTLTIQRTQQEDSAVYLCASSNSGVGLFGYTFGSGTRLTVV.

V gene TRBV19 combines with J gene TRBJ1-3; D remains ambiguous. Looked up from germline, CDR1 is LNHDA and CDR2 is SQIVND (reference sequence). Deletions cut 7 bases from V and 0 bases from J, with 13 bases between. This CDR3 spans 15 amino acids. The CDR3 reads CASTHHRASGNTIYF. The CDR3 region has the DNA TGTGCCAGTACCCACCACAGAGCCTCTGGAAACACCATATATTTT.

This clonotype was detected a few times. The gene calls are TRBV6-1 and TRBJ1-4, with TRBD1 identical over 7 bases. The trim removed 6 bases at V and 5 bases at J, leaving 6 bases unmatched. The CDR3 extends over 14 amino acids. Germline V lookup: CDR1 MNHNS, CDR2 SASEGT. The CDR3 bases are TGTGCCAGCAGCTCCCAGGGGGGGAATGAAAAACTGTTTTTT. Amino acids: CASSSQGGNEKLFF.

V usage is TRBV3-1 and J usage is TRBJ2-5, with D perhaps matching TRBD2 (6 bases). This CDR3 has 14 amino acids. CDR1 and CDR2 (germline): LGHDT, YNNKEL (reference sequence). V gave up 4 bases and J gave up 2 bases, with 11 bases separating them. The CDR3 region has the DNA TGTGCCAGCAGCCCAGGGACTCTGCAAGAGACCCAGTACTTC. As protein: CASSPGTLQETQYF.

The genes are TRBV7-2 and TRBJ2-7; 10 nucleotides line up with TRBD1. Losses at the gene ends were 5 bases for V and 5 bases for J; bases not matched to a gene: 9. The CDR3 extends over 15 amino acids. The germline V gene has CDR1 SGHTA and CDR2 FQGNSA. As DNA, the CDR3 is TGTGCCAGCAGCCAAAGCGGGACAGGGGTAAACGAGCAGTACTTC. As protein: CASSQSGTGVNEQYF.

This chain links TRBV5-1 with TRBJ2-1; no firm D call. The germline V gene has CDR1 SGHRS and CDR2 YFSETQ. V lost 4 bases and J lost 3, with 8 bases in between. The CDR3 is made up of 13 amino acids. CDR3 in DNA: TGCGCCAGCAGCATGGGGTTCTACAATGAGCAGTTCTTC. As protein: CASSMGFYNEQFF. Full variable domain (outside the CDR3, taken from reference TRBV5-1 and TRBJ2-1): KAGVTQTPRYLIKTRGQQVTLSCSPISGHRSVSWYQQTPGQGLQFLFEYFSETQRNKGNFPGRFSGRQFSNSRSEMNVSTLELGDSALYLCASSMGFYNEQFFGPGTRLTVL.

This clonotype showed up many times. The chain links TRBV6-6 to TRBJ1-2, with unresolved D. CDR3 length: 13 residues. Per the germline V gene, CDR1 is MNHNY and CDR2 is SVGAGI (reference sequence). The V end was cut by 0 bases, the J end by 6 bases, with 8 bases between. For the CDR3, the DNA is TGTGCCAGCAGTTACTCGATTCAGAATGGCTACACCTTC. Encoded protein: CASSYSIQNGYTF.

This clonotype was observed at least ten times. The chain carries TRBV3-1 and TRBJ1-1; no clear D gene. Trimming removed 4 bases at V and 1 base at J, with 10 bases between. This CDR3 has 14 amino acids. The V gene's germline CDR1 is LGHDT and CDR2 YNNKEL (reference sequence). CDR3 sequence reads: CASSLGQENTEAFF. The CDR3 nucleotides read TGTGCCAGCAGCCTCGGCCAGGAGAACACTGAAGCTTTCTTT.

This clonotype was seen many times. The rearrangement uses TRBV12-5 and TRBJ1-5; D ambiguous. The CDR3 extends over 12 amino acids. Germline V lookup: CDR1 LGHNT, CDR2 FRNRAP. Trimming pared 6 bases from V and 6 bases from J, leaving 9 bases between. The CDR3 DNA reads as TGTGCTAGTGGCGGGTTAGGTCAGCCCCAGCATTTT. Its translation is CASGGLGQPQHF. The whole variable domain, filled in from reference TRBV12-5 and TRBJ1-5, reads DARVTQTPRHKVTEMGQEVTMRCQPILGHNTVFWYRQTMMQGLELLAYFRNRAPLDDSGMPKDRFSAEMPDATLATLKIQPSEPRDSAVYFCASGGLGQPQHFGDGTRLSIL.